This TCR beta chain was sequenced during a study of T-cell memory formation after mild COVID-19. Overall study: TCR clusters were mostly confined to one donor each.

V was pared by 2 bases and J by 7 bases, with 19 bases of the junction left unmatched. Germline V gene sequence: CDR1 SEHNR, CDR2 FQNEAQ (reference sequence). CDR3 length: 19 residues. Within the sample, this clonotype is medium-sized. The target antigen is unknown. TCRdb fed the 5' RACE reads into MiXCR, producing one record per CDR3 protein. The sample carries some 69,000 distinct CDR3 sequences, around 17% recorded once. Broader study findings: Contracting CD4+ clones lay largely in CM and EM, with CD8+ ones residing in EMRA. The study detected some responding clones in pre-infection memory, suggesting cross-reactive memory joined.

Source material: PBMCs or a T cell subset sorted from them (not recorded which). The clonotype originates from an adult woman who had mild COVID-19 (a few samples of this study predate the infection). Cell type and time point are not known. This sequence joins TRBV7-9 and TRBJ2-1, with 8 bases identical to TRBD1. CDR3 sequence reads: CASSLPLVGSWTGRNEQFF. CDR3 sequence (DNA): TGTGCCAGCAGCTTACCTCTTGTTGGGTCGTGGACAGGGAGGAATGAGCAGTTCTTC.